The clone carrying this TCR beta chain turned up a few times. Followed longitudinally, the Seattle patients had been enrolled during active infection. This sample stems from a study of blood T cell repertoires in COVID-19. In the study overall: The United States, Italy and Spain supplied acute and convalescent COVID-19 samples. Nucleic acid was either cDNA or gDNA, and it came from T cells, B-cell-depleted T cells, or PBMCs.

The CDR3 totals 14 residues. V shed 4 bases and J shed 1 base, with 11 bases lying between them. CDR1 and CDR2 from the germline V gene are SGHRS and YFSETQ. In the original analysis: The authors estimated nucleated cell counts from reference gene primer amplification. Libraries were prepared by immunoSEQ multiplex PCR; TCRdb keeps only in-frame clonotypes and omits some of them. The V and J calls and clone size were taken over from that table, and D and trimming were inferred from the DNA. The repertoire holds fewer than 200,000 clones, roughly 80% seen once, with around 8.9% in the top ten. The sequencing sample was made of peripheral blood. The chain combines TRBV5-1 with TRBJ1-1; D unresolved. This sequence was found in a woman older than 75 with COVID-19, enrolled during active disease. CDR3 nucleotide sequence: TGCGCCAGCAGCCTGAGGCACCAGAACACTGAAGCTTTCTTT. Protein: CASSLRHQNTEAFF.